This is a list of T cell receptor beta chains from one sample in a study of blood T cell repertoires in COVID-19. TCRdb keeps only in-frame clones here, not all; method: immunoSEQ multiplex PCR. The repertoire holds over 250,000 clones, with 70% to 90% as singletons. The sample taken for sequencing was peripheral blood. Source of these receptors: a woman in her 70s with acute or convalescent COVID-19. CDR3s include the opening cysteine and the closing phenylalanine or tryptophan. Each record gives: CDR3 DNA, CDR3 protein, V gene, D gene, clone size, J gene. A D gene is named only where the DNA matches it firmly. Some rows mark clone size as missing; the rest say once, few, many or name a class of expanded clone.

CDR3 DNA: TGTGCCAGCAGTCGGGGGGGCGAGGGGTATTTT; CDR3 protein: CASSRGGEGYF; V gene: TRBV12-3/TRBV12-4; D gene: TRBD2; clone size: -; J gene: TRBJ2-3
CDR3 DNA: TGTGCCAGCAGCCTTACTTCTTCATTAGTTTCTAGCACAGATACGCAGTATTTT; CDR3 protein: CASSLTSSLVSSTDTQYF; V gene: TRBV5-8; D gene: -; clone size: -; J gene: TRBJ2-3
CDR3 DNA: TGTGCCAGCTCACCAAACAGGGATTCACCCCTCCACTTT; CDR3 protein: CASSPNRDSPLHF; V gene: TRBV18; D gene: -; clone size: -; J gene: TRBJ1-6
CDR3 DNA: TGTGCCAGCAGCCAAGATACCTCGACAGGGTTCCGCACTGAAGCTTTCTTT; CDR3 protein: CASSQDTSTGFRTEAFF; V gene: TRBV4-2; D gene: TRBD1; clone size: few; J gene: TRBJ1-1
CDR3 DNA: TGTGCCAGCAGTCCGCGGTGGGGCACAGATACGCAGTATTTT; CDR3 protein: CASSPRWGTDTQYF; V gene: TRBV6-5; D gene: -; clone size: few; J gene: TRBJ2-3
CDR3 DNA: TGTGCCAGTAGTATTGACAGGGGCGGCTATGGCTACACCTTC; CDR3 protein: CASSIDRGGYGYTF; V gene: TRBV19; D gene: TRBD1; clone size: -; J gene: TRBJ1-2
CDR3 DNA: TGTGCCAGCGGGGCATGGGAGACCCAGTACTTC; CDR3 protein: CASGAWETQYF; V gene: TRBV2; D gene: -; clone size: -; J gene: TRBJ2-5
CDR3 DNA: TGTGCCAGCAGCCCCCTGGCCCAGGGGTGGGATGGCTACACCTTC; CDR3 protein: CASSPLAQGWDGYTF; V gene: TRBV11-2; D gene: -; clone size: -; J gene: TRBJ1-2
CDR3 DNA: TGTGCCAGCAGCATAGCCGTTAATCAGCCCCAGCATTTT; CDR3 protein: CASSIAVNQPQHF; V gene: TRBV11-2; D gene: -; clone size: -; J gene: TRBJ1-5
CDR3 DNA: TGTGCCAGCAGCTTAGTGGAGAACTATGGCTACACCTTC; CDR3 protein: CASSLVENYGYTF; V gene: TRBV7-9; D gene: -; clone size: -; J gene: TRBJ1-2
CDR3 DNA: TGTGCCAGCAGTGGGTCGACAGGGTTGCAGCCCCAGCATTTT; CDR3 protein: CASSGSTGLQPQHF; V gene: TRBV6-6; D gene: TRBD1; clone size: -; J gene: TRBJ1-5
CDR3 DNA: TGCGCCAGCAGCCAAGATTTACTCTACGAGCAGTACTTC; CDR3 protein: CASSQDLLYEQYF; V gene: TRBV4-1; D gene: -; clone size: -; J gene: TRBJ2-7
CDR3 DNA: TGTGCCAGCAGCTTAGATCTAGCATCGGAGACCCAGTACTTC; CDR3 protein: CASSLDLASETQYF; V gene: TRBV7-8; D gene: -; clone size: -; J gene: TRBJ2-5
CDR3 DNA: TGTGCCAGCAGTCCCGAGAGGGGGGGTGGAGATACGCAGTATTTT; CDR3 protein: CASSPERGGGDTQYF; V gene: TRBV6-5; D gene: -; clone size: -; J gene: TRBJ2-3
CDR3 DNA: TGTGCCAGCAGCTCGGGTTGGGGGGGTAGCAATCAGCCCCAGCATTTT; CDR3 protein: CASSSGWGGSNQPQHF; V gene: TRBV5-6; D gene: -; clone size: -; J gene: TRBJ1-5
CDR3 DNA: TGTGCCAGCAGTTTAGGGGCCTATGGCTACACCTTC; CDR3 protein: CASSLGAYGYTF; V gene: TRBV12-3/TRBV12-4; D gene: -; clone size: -; J gene: TRBJ1-2
CDR3 DNA: TGTGCCAGCAGCTATACGACTAGCGGGGTTCATGAGCAGTTCTTC; CDR3 protein: CASSYTTSGVHEQFF; V gene: TRBV6-5; D gene: TRBD2; clone size: -; J gene: TRBJ2-1
CDR3 DNA: TGTGCCAGCAGCCAAGTACAGGGGGGACCGAGGGGCTACACCTTC; CDR3 protein: CASSQVQGGPRGYTF; V gene: TRBV3-1/TRBV3-2; D gene: TRBD1; clone size: -; J gene: TRBJ1-2
CDR3 DNA: TGCGCCAGCAGCTTCGGGACTGTAAATTCACCCCTCCACTTT; CDR3 protein: CASSFGTVNSPLHF; V gene: TRBV5-1; D gene: -; clone size: -; J gene: TRBJ1-6
CDR3 DNA: TGTGCCAGCAGCCTCGGGGTAAATGGTGGCACCGGGGAGCTGTTTTTT; CDR3 protein: CASSLGVNGGTGELFF; V gene: TRBV6-4; D gene: -; clone size: -; J gene: TRBJ2-2
CDR3 DNA: TGTGCCACACAGGGGAGAAATTCACCCCTCCACTTT; CDR3 protein: CATQGRNSPLHF; V gene: TRBV18; D gene: TRBD1; clone size: -; J gene: TRBJ1-6
CDR3 DNA: TGCGCCAGCAGTCTCTCGGGGGGGGTGACTGAAGCTTTCTTT; CDR3 protein: CASSLSGGVTEAFF; V gene: TRBV4-1; D gene: -; clone size: few; J gene: TRBJ1-1
CDR3 DNA: TGTGCCAGCAGCACGCAGGGGGCGTATTCGGTTGGCTACACCTTC; CDR3 protein: CASSTQGAYSVGYTF; V gene: TRBV3-1/TRBV3-2; D gene: TRBD1; clone size: once; J gene: TRBJ1-2
CDR3 DNA: TGTGCCAGTAGTCCATCAGGAGGTCTGCGCTATGGCTACACCTTC; CDR3 protein: CASSPSGGLRYGYTF; V gene: TRBV19; D gene: -; clone size: -; J gene: TRBJ1-2
CDR3 DNA: TGTGCCAGCAGTGCCTACACAGGGGTCAGCTACAATGAGCAGTTCTTC; CDR3 protein: CASSAYTGVSYNEQFF; V gene: TRBV2; D gene: TRBD1; clone size: -; J gene: TRBJ2-1
CDR3 DNA: TGTGCCAGCAGCCAGACGGGGGGGCCCTCCTACGAGCAGTACTTC; CDR3 protein: CASSQTGGPSYEQYF; V gene: TRBV5-5; D gene: TRBD2; clone size: -; J gene: TRBJ2-7
CDR3 DNA: TGTGCCGTAAACGCCGGACAGTATAGTGGCTGCACCTTC; CDR3 protein: CAVNAGQYSGCTF; V gene: TRBV6-5; D gene: -; clone size: -; J gene: TRBJ1-2
CDR3 DNA: TGTGCCAGCAGTTCGCCGGGACTAGCGGCCCAAGAGACCCAGTACTTC; CDR3 protein: CASSSPGLAAQETQYF; V gene: TRBV28; D gene: TRBD2; clone size: -; J gene: TRBJ2-5
CDR3 DNA: TGCGCCAGCAGCTTGTCAGGGGCGCAGGGAAACACCATATATTTT; CDR3 protein: CASSLSGAQGNTIYF; V gene: TRBV5-1; D gene: -; clone size: -; J gene: TRBJ1-3
CDR3 DNA: TGTGCCAGCAGCCCGACAGGTATTTACAATGAGCAGTTCTTC; CDR3 protein: CASSPTGIYNEQFF; V gene: TRBV6-5; D gene: -; clone size: -; J gene: TRBJ2-1
CDR3 DNA: TGTGCCAGCTCACCTTCGGGGGAGACCCAGTACTTC; CDR3 protein: CASSPSGETQYF; V gene: TRBV18; D gene: -; clone size: -; J gene: TRBJ2-5
CDR3 DNA: TGCGCCAGCAGTGAAGCAGGGGCTGCCTACGAGCAGTACTTC; CDR3 protein: CASSEAGAAYEQYF; V gene: TRBV10-1; D gene: -; clone size: -; J gene: TRBJ2-7
CDR3 DNA: TGTGCCAGCAGTTTAGTGGGAGACGAGCAGTACTTC; CDR3 protein: CASSLVGDEQYF; V gene: TRBV12-3/TRBV12-4; D gene: -; clone size: -; J gene: TRBJ2-7
CDR3 DNA: TGTGCCAGCAGTTTTGCAGGGAATGGAAACACCATATATTTT; CDR3 protein: CASSFAGNGNTIYF; V gene: TRBV27; D gene: -; clone size: -; J gene: TRBJ1-3
CDR3 DNA: TGTGCCAGCAGAAGACAGGGGAACACTGAAGCTTTCTTT; CDR3 protein: CASRRQGNTEAFF; V gene: TRBV12-3/TRBV12-4; D gene: TRBD1; clone size: -; J gene: TRBJ1-1
CDR3 DNA: TGCGCCAGCAGCCAAGGACTAGCGGGGGGTCAAGAGACCCAGTACTTC; CDR3 protein: CASSQGLAGGQETQYF; V gene: TRBV4-1; D gene: TRBD2; clone size: -; J gene: TRBJ2-5
CDR3 DNA: TGTGCCAGCAGTCAGGGGCCCATCGCCTACAATGAGCAGTTCTTC; CDR3 protein: CASSQGPIAYNEQFF; V gene: TRBV7-3; D gene: -; clone size: -; J gene: TRBJ2-1
CDR3 DNA: TGCGCCAGCAGCTCGTCCCCGGGACAGGGGGGTGGCTACACCTTC; CDR3 protein: CASSSSPGQGGGYTF; V gene: TRBV5-1; D gene: TRBD1; clone size: -; J gene: TRBJ1-2
CDR3 DNA: TGTGCCAGCTCTCTAGACAGAGAGAACACTGAAGCTTTCTTT; CDR3 protein: CASSLDRENTEAFF; V gene: TRBV21-1; D gene: -; clone size: -; J gene: TRBJ1-1
CDR3 DNA: TGCGCCAGCTCCCTGGGGCGCGGGGCTGATACGCAGTATTTT; CDR3 protein: CASSLGRGADTQYF; V gene: TRBV5-1; D gene: -; clone size: -; J gene: TRBJ2-3
CDR3 DNA: TGTGCCTGGAGTAGTATAGGGAGGGGAGAGACCCAGTACTTC; CDR3 protein: CAWSSIGRGETQYF; V gene: TRBV30; D gene: TRBD2; clone size: -; J gene: TRBJ2-5
CDR3 DNA: TGTGCCATCAGTGGAGGAGCGGGCGACCCCCAGCATTTT; CDR3 protein: CAISGGAGDPQHF; V gene: TRBV10-3; D gene: -; clone size: -; J gene: TRBJ1-5
CDR3 DNA: TGTGCCAGCAGGTACCGACAGGGCGGGAATCAGCCCCAGCATTTT; CDR3 protein: CASRYRQGGNQPQHF; V gene: TRBV6-5; D gene: TRBD1; clone size: -; J gene: TRBJ1-5
CDR3 DNA: TGTGCCAGCAGCCAAGCCGTGACAGGGGTCCGGGGCTACACCTTC; CDR3 protein: CASSQAVTGVRGYTF; V gene: TRBV4-2; D gene: TRBD1; clone size: -; J gene: TRBJ1-2
CDR3 DNA: TGTGCCAGCTCACCATCAGAGGCCCTTTATGGCTACACCTTC; CDR3 protein: CASSPSEALYGYTF; V gene: TRBV18; D gene: -; clone size: few; J gene: TRBJ1-2
CDR3 DNA: TGTGCCAGCAGCTTGGGCGGGGCAGGGACCTTTTATAATTCACCCCTCCACTTT; CDR3 protein: CASSLGGAGTFYNSPLHF; V gene: TRBV5-4; D gene: -; clone size: -; J gene: TRBJ1-6
CDR3 DNA: TGCGCCCCCTCCACCCGGGACAGGTTCAGGGGCTACACCTTC; CDR3 protein: CAPSTRDRFRGYTF; V gene: TRBV10-1; D gene: TRBD1; clone size: -; J gene: TRBJ1-2
CDR3 DNA: TGTGCCATCAAGGGACAGGGGGGAGAGAATGGCTACACCTTC; CDR3 protein: CAIKGQGGENGYTF; V gene: TRBV10-3; D gene: TRBD1; clone size: -; J gene: TRBJ1-2
CDR3 DNA: TGTGCTAGTGGTTTGGCCCCGACAGGGTCGTTTGCAGATACGCAGTATTTT; CDR3 protein: CASGLAPTGSFADTQYF; V gene: TRBV12-5; D gene: TRBD1; clone size: -; J gene: TRBJ2-3
CDR3 DNA: TGTGCCAGCAGTTACGTGCGGGGGGCGCGGGCTTTCTTT; CDR3 protein: CASSYVRGARAFF; V gene: TRBV6-2/TRBV6-3; D gene: -; clone size: -; J gene: TRBJ1-1
CDR3 DNA: TGTGCCAGCAGCTCCCAACTAGCGGGGAGCACAGATACGCAGTATTTT; CDR3 protein: CASSSQLAGSTDTQYF; V gene: TRBV7-3; D gene: TRBD2; clone size: -; J gene: TRBJ2-3
CDR3 DNA: TGTGCCAGCAGTTCCGGGACAGGGAGGGTCGGGGAGCTGTTTTTT; CDR3 protein: CASSSGTGRVGELFF; V gene: TRBV6-6; D gene: TRBD1; clone size: -; J gene: TRBJ2-2
CDR3 DNA: TGTGCCAGCTCTCCCCTTGGACAGAACACTGAAGCTTTCTTT; CDR3 protein: CASSPLGQNTEAFF; V gene: TRBV18; D gene: -; clone size: -; J gene: TRBJ1-1